Listed below are T cell receptor beta chains from one sample, sequenced in a study of blood T cell repertoires in COVID-19. Profiling relied on immunoSEQ multiplex PCR, and the TCRdb table lists in-frame clones only, not all of them. The sample lists roughly 150,000 clones, around 92% occurring once. The sample consisted of peripheral blood. All receptors come from a man aged 60 to 75 with acute or convalescent COVID-19. The conserved cysteine and the conserved F or W are not part of the CDR3 here.

length,V,J,CDR3
12,TRBV19,TRBJ1-3,ASRTGASGNTIY
13,TRBV2,TRBJ1-1,ASSEFLGDWIQAF
13,TRBV4-2,TRBJ1-2,ASSQDSAGGDGYT
17,TRBV7-8,TRBJ2-1,ASSLRGQGAIGSYNEQF
17,TRBV4-1,TRBJ1-1,ASSPPARDTFGLYTEAF
13,TRBV4-3,TRBJ1-1,ASSQAGGDGTEAF
10,TRBV19,TRBJ1-1,ASSMWSTEAF
13,TRBV9,TRBJ2-1,ASSVDRGAKDEQF
15,TRBV7-9,TRBJ2-2,ASSLLAGRLSAGELF
13,TRBV9,TRBJ1-5,ASSVGGVAGQPQH
14,TRBV10-3,TRBJ1-2,AISRDRGAPNYGYT
9,TRBV6-2/TRBV6-3,TRBJ2-1,ASSYAAEQF
11,TRBV12-3/TRBV12-4,TRBJ1-2,ASSLGAGNGYT
8,TRBV29-1,TRBJ1-2,SVDSYGYT
12,TRBV14,TRBJ1-2,ASSHSGGVYGYT